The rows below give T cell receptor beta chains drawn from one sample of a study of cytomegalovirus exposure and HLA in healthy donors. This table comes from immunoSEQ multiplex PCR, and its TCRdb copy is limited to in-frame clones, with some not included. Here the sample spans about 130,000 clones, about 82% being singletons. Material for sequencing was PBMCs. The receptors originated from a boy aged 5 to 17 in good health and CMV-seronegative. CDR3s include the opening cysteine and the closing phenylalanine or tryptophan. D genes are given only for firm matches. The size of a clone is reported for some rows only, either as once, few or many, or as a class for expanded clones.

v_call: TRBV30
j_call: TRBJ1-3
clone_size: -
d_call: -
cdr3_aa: CAWSTRWSGNTIYF
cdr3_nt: TGTGCCTGGAGTACCCGGTGGTCTGGAAACACCATATATTTT

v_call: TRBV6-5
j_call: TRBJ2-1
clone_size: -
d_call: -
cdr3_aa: CASRAPYNEQFF
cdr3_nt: TGTGCCAGCAGGGCACCCTACAATGAGCAGTTCTTC

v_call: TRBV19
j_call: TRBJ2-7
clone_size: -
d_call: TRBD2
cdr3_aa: CASSIEASGSYDEQYF
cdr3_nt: TGTGCCAGTAGTATCGAGGCTAGCGGGAGCTATGACGAGCAGTACTTC

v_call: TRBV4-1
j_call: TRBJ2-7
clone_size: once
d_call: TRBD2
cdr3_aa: CASSQGSGGVSYEQYF
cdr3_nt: TGCGCCAGCAGCCAAGGGTCGGGAGGGGTATCCTACGAGCAGTACTTC

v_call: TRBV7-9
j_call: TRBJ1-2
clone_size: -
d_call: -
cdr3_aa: CASSLGQTSYGYTF
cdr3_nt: TGTGCCAGCAGCTTAGGCCAAACTAGCTATGGCTACACCTTC

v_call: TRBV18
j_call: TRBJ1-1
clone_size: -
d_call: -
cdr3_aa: CASSRSADTEAFF
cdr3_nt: TGTGCCAGCTCTCGTTCGGCGGACACTGAAGCTTTCTTT

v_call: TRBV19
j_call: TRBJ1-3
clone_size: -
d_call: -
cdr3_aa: CASSSEGDPGNTIYF
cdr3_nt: TGTGCCAGTAGTTCCGAGGGGGACCCTGGAAACACCATATATTTT

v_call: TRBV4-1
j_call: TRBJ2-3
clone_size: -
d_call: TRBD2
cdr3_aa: CASSQPRGGRAIDTQYF
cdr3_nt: TGCGCCAGCAGCCAACCGCGCGGCGGGAGGGCCATAGATACGCAGTATTTT

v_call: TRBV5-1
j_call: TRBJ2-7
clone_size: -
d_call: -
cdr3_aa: CASGSREEEQYF
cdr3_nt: TGCGCCAGCGGGTCCAGGGAGGAGGAGCAGTACTTC

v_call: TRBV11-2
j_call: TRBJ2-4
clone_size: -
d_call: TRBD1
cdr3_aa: CASSGEGAGRGNIQYF
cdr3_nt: TGTGCCAGCAGCGGAGAGGGGGCAGGCAGGGGAAACATTCAGTACTTC

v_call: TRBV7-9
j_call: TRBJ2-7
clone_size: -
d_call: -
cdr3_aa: CASSSSASYEQYF
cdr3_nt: TGTGCCAGCAGCTCCAGTGCCTCCTACGAGCAGTACTTC

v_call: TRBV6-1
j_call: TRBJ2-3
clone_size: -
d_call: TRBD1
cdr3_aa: CASSEGTGVRGNTDTQYF
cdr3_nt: TGTGCCAGCAGTGAGGGGACAGGGGTTCGGGGGAATACAGATACGCAGTATTTT

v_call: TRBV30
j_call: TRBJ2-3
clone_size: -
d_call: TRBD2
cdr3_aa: CAWSVPTSGRWDTQYF
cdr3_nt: TGTGCCTGGAGTGTCCCCACCAGCGGGAGATGGGATACGCAGTATTTT

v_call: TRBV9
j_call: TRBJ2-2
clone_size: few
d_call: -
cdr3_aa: CASSVGNTGHGYTGELFF
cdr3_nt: TGTGCCAGCAGCGTAGGGAATACGGGACACGGTTACACCGGGGAGCTGTTTTTT

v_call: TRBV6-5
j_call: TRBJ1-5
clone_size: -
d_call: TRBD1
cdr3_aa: CASSPDRGNQPQHF
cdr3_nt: TGTGCCAGCAGCCCCGACAGGGGGAATCAGCCCCAGCATTTT

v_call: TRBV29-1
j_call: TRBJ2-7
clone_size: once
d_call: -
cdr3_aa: CSAKGSRSSYEQYF
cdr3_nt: TGCAGCGCCAAGGGGTCCCGAAGCTCCTACGAGCAGTACTTC

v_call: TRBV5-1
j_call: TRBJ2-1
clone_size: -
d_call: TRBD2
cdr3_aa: CASSSGLAGGYNEQFF
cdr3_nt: TGCGCCAGCAGCTCCGGACTAGCGGGAGGTTACAATGAGCAGTTCTTC

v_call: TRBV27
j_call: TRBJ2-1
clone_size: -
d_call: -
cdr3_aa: CASRLSRNPYNEQFF
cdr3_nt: TGTGCCAGCAGACTCTCTAGAAATCCCTACAATGAGCAGTTCTTC

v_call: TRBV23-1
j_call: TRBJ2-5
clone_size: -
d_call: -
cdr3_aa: CASSPRGKEETQYF
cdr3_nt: TGCGCCAGCAGTCCTAGGGGAAAGGAAGAGACCCAGTACTTC

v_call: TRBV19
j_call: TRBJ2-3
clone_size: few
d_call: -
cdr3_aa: CASISRGDTQYF
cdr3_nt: TGTGCCAGTATCTCACGGGGGGATACGCAGTATTTT

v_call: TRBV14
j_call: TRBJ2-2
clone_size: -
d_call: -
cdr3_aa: CASSQVAVRSNTGELFF
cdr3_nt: TGTGCCAGCAGCCAAGTAGCGGTCCGCTCGAACACCGGGGAGCTGTTTTTT

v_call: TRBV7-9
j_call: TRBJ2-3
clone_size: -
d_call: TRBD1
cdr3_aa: CASSLTTGGTDTQYF
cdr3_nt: TGTGCCAGCAGCCTCACCACAGGGGGCACAGATACGCAGTATTTT

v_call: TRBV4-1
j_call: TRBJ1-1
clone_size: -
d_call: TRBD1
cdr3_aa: CASSQDGQVDQAFF
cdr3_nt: TGCGCCAGCAGCCAAGACGGACAGGTTGATCAAGCTTTCTTT

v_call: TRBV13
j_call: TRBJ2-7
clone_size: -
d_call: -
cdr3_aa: CASSLGLSDEQYF
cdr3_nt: TGTGCCAGCAGCTTAGGGTTGTCAGACGAGCAGTACTTC

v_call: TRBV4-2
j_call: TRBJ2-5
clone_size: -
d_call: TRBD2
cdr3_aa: CASSFATSGETQYF
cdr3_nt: TGTGCCAGCTCCTTTGCCACTAGCGGCGAGACCCAGTACTTC

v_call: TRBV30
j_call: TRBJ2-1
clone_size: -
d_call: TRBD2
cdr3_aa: CAWSIGLAENEQFF
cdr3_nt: TGTGCCTGGAGCATCGGACTAGCGGAGAATGAGCAGTTCTTC

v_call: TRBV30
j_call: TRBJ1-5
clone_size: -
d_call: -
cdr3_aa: CAWKPAGALGQPQHF
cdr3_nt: TGTGCCTGGAAACCGGCGGGGGCCCTAGGACAGCCCCAGCATTTT

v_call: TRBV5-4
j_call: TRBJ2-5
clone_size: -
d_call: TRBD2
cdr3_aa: CASSSGGGRRQETQYF
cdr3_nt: TGTGCCAGCAGCTCTGGGGGGGGGAGGCGCCAAGAGACCCAGTACTTC

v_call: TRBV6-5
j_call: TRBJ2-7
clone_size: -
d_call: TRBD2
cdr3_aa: CASNTLAGDTYEQYF
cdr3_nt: TGTGCCAGCAACACCCTAGCGGGTGATACCTACGAGCAGTACTTC

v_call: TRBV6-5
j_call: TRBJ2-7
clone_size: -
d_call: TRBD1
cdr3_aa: CASSFLGTGGFHEQYF
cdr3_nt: TGTGCCAGCAGTTTCTTGGGGACAGGTGGTTTTCACGAGCAGTACTTC

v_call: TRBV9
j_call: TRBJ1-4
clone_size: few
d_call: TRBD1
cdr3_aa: CASSVDRGGEKLFF
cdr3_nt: TGTGCCAGCAGCGTCGACAGGGGTGGAGAAAAACTGTTTTTT

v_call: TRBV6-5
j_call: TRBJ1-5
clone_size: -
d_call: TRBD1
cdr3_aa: CASSYKGQGRGQPQHF
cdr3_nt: TGTGCCAGCAGTTACAAAGGACAGGGGAGAGGTCAGCCCCAGCATTTT

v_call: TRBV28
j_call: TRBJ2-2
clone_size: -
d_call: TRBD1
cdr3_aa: CASSSRDRDTGELFF
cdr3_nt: TGTGCCAGCAGTTCCCGGGACAGGGACACCGGGGAGCTGTTTTTT

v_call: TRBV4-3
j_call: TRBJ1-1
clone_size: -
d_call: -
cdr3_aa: CASSQENRMRAFF
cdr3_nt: TGCGCCAGCAGCCAAGAAAACCGAATGAGGGCTTTCTTT

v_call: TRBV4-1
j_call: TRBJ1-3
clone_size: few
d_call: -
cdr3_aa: CASSQAGAGNTIYF
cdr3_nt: TGCGCCAGCAGCCAAGCAGGGGCTGGAAACACCATATATTTT

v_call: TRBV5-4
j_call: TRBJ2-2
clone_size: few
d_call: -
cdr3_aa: CASSDGGFPGTGELFF
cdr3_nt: TGTGCCAGCAGCGACGGAGGCTTCCCGGGGACCGGGGAGCTGTTTTTT